This is a list of T cell receptor beta chains from one sample in a study of shared clonotypes between healthy human individuals. Assay used: immunoSEQ multiplex PCR; TCRdb lists only in-frame clones, some missing. The data show about 870,000 clones, around 92% seen once. Material: naive CD8+ T cells sorted from blood. These TCRs come from a man aged 30 to 39 in good health. CDR3s include the opening cysteine and the closing phenylalanine or tryptophan. D genes are given only for firm matches.

J gene,V gene,D gene,CDR3 protein,CDR3 DNA
TRBJ2-3,TRBV4-3,.,CASSQDRAGSDTQYF,TGCGCCAGCAGCCAAGATAGGGCAGGTTCAGATACGCAGTATTTT
TRBJ2-7,TRBV6-5,TRBD1,CASSRGQGTYEQYF,TGTGCCAGCAGTCGGGGACAGGGGACCTACGAGCAGTACTTC
TRBJ2-3,TRBV5-5,.,CASSLDPTTDTQYF,TGTGCCAGCAGCTTGGATCCCACCACAGATACGCAGTATTTT
TRBJ2-1,TRBV5-4,TRBD2,CASSQLPGLENNEQFF,TGTGCCAGCAGCCAGTTACCGGGACTAGAAAACAATGAGCAGTTCTTC
TRBJ2-5,TRBV7-9,TRBD2,CASSLTASGRLMGTQYF,TGTGCCAGCAGCTTAACGGCTAGCGGGCGCCTTATGGGGACCCAGTACTTC
TRBJ2-2,TRBV27,.,CASSLLDWKNTGELFF,TGTGCCAGCAGCTTACTGGACTGGAAAAACACCGGGGAGCTGTTTTTT
TRBJ2-1,TRBV28,TRBD2,CASSLPTSGTLRGLDNEQFF,TGTGCCAGCAGTTTACCGACGAGCGGGACCTTACGGGGGTTAGACAATGAGCAGTTCTTC
TRBJ2-3,TRBV9,.,CASSVVGWGDTQYF,TGTGCCAGCAGCGTAGTGGGGTGGGGAGATACGCAGTATTTT
TRBJ2-5,TRBV27,.,CASSLGGGTQYF,TGTGCCAGCAGTTTGGGGGGCGGCACCCAGTACTTC
TRBJ2-3,TRBV6-4,TRBD2,CASSMTSGTPTDTQYF,TGTGCCAGCAGCATGACTAGCGGAACCCCCACAGATACGCAGTATTTT
TRBJ2-2,TRBV10-1,.,CASSDTTGELFF,TGCGCCAGCAGTGATACCACCGGGGAGCTGTTTTTT
TRBJ1-1,TRBV5-1,TRBD1,CASSLAGTAVGTEAFF,TGCGCCAGCAGCTTGGCCGGGACAGCCGTCGGCACTGAAGCTTTCTTT